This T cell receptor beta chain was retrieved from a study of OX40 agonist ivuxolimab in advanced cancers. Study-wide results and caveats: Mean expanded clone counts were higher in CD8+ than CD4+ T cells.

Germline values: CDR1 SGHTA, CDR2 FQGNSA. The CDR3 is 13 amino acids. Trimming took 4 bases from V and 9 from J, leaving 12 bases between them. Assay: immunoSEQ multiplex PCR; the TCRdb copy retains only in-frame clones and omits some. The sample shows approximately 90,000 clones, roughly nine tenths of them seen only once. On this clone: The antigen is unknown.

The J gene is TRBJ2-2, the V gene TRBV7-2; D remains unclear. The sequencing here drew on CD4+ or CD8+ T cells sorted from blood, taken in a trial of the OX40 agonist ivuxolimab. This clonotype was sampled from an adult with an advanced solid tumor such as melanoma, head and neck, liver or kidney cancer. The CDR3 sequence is CASSSRGARELFF. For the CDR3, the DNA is TGTGCCAGCAGCTCCCGCGGAGCGAGGGAGCTGTTTTTT.